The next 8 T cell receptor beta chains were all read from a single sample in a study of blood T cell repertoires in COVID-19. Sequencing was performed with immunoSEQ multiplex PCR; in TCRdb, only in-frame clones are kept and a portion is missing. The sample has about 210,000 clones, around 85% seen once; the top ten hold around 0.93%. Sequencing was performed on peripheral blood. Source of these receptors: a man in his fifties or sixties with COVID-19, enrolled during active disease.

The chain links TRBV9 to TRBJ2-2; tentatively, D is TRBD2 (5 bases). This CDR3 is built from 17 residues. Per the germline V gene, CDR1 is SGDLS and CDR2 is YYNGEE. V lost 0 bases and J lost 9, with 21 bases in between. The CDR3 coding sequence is TGTGCCAGCAGCGTAGTAGGGATTGGAGCGGCCGGGAGGGAGCTGTTTTTT. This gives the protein CASSVVGIGAAGRELFF.

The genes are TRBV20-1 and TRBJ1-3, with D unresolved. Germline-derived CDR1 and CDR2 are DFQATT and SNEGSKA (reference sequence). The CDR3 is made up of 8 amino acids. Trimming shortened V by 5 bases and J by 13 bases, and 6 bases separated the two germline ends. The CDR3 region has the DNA TGCAGTGCTGAGGTTATATATTTT. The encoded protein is CSAEVIYF.

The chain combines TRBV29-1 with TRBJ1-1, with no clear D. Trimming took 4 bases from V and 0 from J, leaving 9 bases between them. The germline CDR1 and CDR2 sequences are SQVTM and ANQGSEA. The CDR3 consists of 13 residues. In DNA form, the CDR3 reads TGCAGCGTTGTGGGCTTCATGAACACTGAAGCTTTCTTT. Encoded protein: CSVVGFMNTEAFF.

The chain's CDR3 is CASSPQGAPEKLFF. Here the CDR3 DNA reads TGTGCCAGCTCACCCCAGGGGGCCCCTGAAAAACTGTTTTTT. J is TRBJ1-4 and V is TRBV18; 8 positions agree with TRBD1. V gave up 3 bases and J gave up 7 bases; unmatched junction bases: 4. Per the germline V gene, CDR1 is KGHSH and CDR2 is LQKENI. CDR3 length: 14 amino acids.

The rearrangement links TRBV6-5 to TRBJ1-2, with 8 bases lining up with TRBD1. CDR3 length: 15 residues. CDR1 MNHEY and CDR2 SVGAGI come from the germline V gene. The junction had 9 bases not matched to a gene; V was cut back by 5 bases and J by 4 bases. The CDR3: CASSLQGGGAYGYTF. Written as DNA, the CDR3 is TGTGCCAGCAGTCTACAGGGGGGGGGAGCCTATGGCTACACCTTC.

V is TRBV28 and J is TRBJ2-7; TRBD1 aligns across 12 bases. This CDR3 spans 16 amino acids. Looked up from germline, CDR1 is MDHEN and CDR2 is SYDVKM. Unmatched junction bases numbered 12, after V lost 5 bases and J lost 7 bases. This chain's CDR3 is CASSLHSGTGGSEQYF. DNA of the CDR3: TGTGCCAGCAGTCTACACTCCGGGACAGGGGGCTCTGAGCAGTACTTC.

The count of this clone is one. CDR3 sequence (DNA): TGTGCCAGCAGTTTGACAGGGGAGATCTACGAGCAGTACTTC. Amino acids: CASSLTGEIYEQYF. The V call is TRBV28, the J call TRBJ2-7; 8 nucleotides line up with TRBD1. Germline assignment: CDR1 MDHEN and CDR2 SYDVKM. The junction had 4 bases not matched to a gene; V was cut back by 3 bases and J by 3 bases. The CDR3 covers 14 residues.

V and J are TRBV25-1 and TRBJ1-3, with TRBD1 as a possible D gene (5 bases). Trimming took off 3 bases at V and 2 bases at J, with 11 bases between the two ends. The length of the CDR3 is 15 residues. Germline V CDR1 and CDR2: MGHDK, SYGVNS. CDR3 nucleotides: TGTGCCAGCAGTGATCTCCGGGGGGCTGGAAACACCATATATTTT. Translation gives CASSDLRGAGNTIYF.